This record covers a single T cell receptor beta chain. This sample was taken from a study of blood T cell repertoires in COVID-19. Study-wide background: The origin of the acute and convalescent COVID-19 samples was the United States, Italy and Spain.

Recruited during active infection, patients (from Seattle) were subsequently followed longitudinally. This CDR3 contains 14 residues. Germline V gene data show CDR1 as LNHDA and CDR2 as SQIVND (reference sequence). The ends lost 3 bases at V and 6 bases at J; junction bases unmatched: 5. Data came from immunoSEQ multiplex PCR; TCRdb stores just in-frame clones and leaves some out. The repertoire holds fewer than 300,000 clones, with 86% as singletons. Sequencing was carried out using peripheral blood. This sequence originates from a woman in her thirties with COVID-19, enrolled during active disease. The chain employs TRBV19 and TRBJ1-2; TRBD1 matches at 9 bases. CDR3 loop: CASSIQGTGNGYTF. In DNA, the CDR3 is TGTGCCAGTAGTATTCAGGGGACAGGGAATGGCTACACCTTC.